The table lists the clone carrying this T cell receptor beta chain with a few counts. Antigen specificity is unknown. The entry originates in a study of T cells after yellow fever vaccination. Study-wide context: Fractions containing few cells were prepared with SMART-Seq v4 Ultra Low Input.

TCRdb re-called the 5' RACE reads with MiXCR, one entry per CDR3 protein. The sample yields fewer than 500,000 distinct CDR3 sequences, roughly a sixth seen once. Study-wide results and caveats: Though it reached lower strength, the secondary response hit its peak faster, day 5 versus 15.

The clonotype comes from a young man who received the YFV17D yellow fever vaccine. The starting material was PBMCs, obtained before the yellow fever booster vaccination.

DNA for the CDR3: TGTGCCAGCAGCTTAGGGAACACAGGTAGCACAGATACGCAGTATTTT. It specifies CASSLGNTGSTDTQYF. The chain couples TRBV7-3 to TRBJ2-3; possible D gene TRBD1, 5 bases. V lost 2 bases and J 0 bases, leaving 12 bases between the germline ends. From germline, CDR1 is SGHTA and CDR2 FQGTGA. CDR3 length: 16 residues.